This T cell receptor beta chain was observed in a study of cytomegalovirus exposure and HLA in healthy donors. Germline V gene lookup returns CDR1 SGDLS and CDR2 YYNGEE. This CDR3 contains 16 residues. The ends were cut back, 0 bases at V and 0 bases at J, with 13 bases in the middle. Study-wide results and limits: TCR beta V- and J-gene trimming, according to a later analysis, was linked to a missense DCLRE1C variant. Most subjects had HLA-A and HLA-B alleles reportedly predicted accurately by TCR beta sequences. In a later analysis, compared with equally common non-associated chains, HLA-associated beta chains were more expanded.

This PCR relied on a set of 60 Vbeta primers and 13 Jbeta primers. Repertoires were generated with immunoSEQ multiplex PCR, while TCRdb's copy carries only in-frame clones and drops some. The top ten clones hold around 3.9% of a sample with some 240,000 clones, approximately 82% of them seen once. Of note for this clone: The antigen remains unidentified.

The gene calls are TRBV9 and TRBJ2-7; tentatively, D is TRBD1 (5 bases). The TCR sequence derives from a male donor in good health and CMV-seronegative. Sequenced: PBMCs. The CDR3 here is CASSVGLLTASYEQYF. The CDR3 bases are TGTGCCAGCAGCGTAGGGTTATTGACAGCCTCCTACGAGCAGTACTTC.